This T cell receptor beta chain stems from a study of shared clonotypes between healthy human individuals. This clone was recorded only once. This CDR3 is built from 14 residues. V was clipped by 3 bases and J by 4 bases, with 8 bases between them. Germline assignment: CDR1 SGHNT and CDR2 YYREEE (reference sequence). Generated by immunoSEQ multiplex PCR, the TCRdb table keeps only in-frame clones and is missing some. The table includes about 640,000 clones, approximately 79% detected once. Sequenced: memory CD4+ T cells sorted from blood. Specified subset: CD45RA-negative fraction. The V and J genes are TRBV5-4 and TRBJ2-6; D ambiguous. This clonotype originated in a woman between 25 and 40 years old in good health. In nucleotides, the CDR3 is TGTGCCAGCAGCTCTGCTGGAGGGGCCAACGTCCTGACTTTC. It translates to CASSSAGGANVLTF.